These T cell receptor beta chains were read from a single sample in a study of CD8 T cells in ankylosing spondylitis. Each CDR3 protein is one row after TCRdb ran MiXCR on the 5' RACE reads. This sample carries some 270,000 distinct CDR3 sequences, around 32% of them seen once, and the ten largest clones take 3.5% to 4.5%. The sequencing input was blood, either unsorted or a sorted T cell fraction (not recorded which). The receptors were sampled from a male donor with ankylosing spondylitis or in good health (not recorded which). CDR3s leave out the opening cysteine and the closing phenylalanine or tryptophan.

length	J	V	CDR3
12	TRBJ2-1	TRBV6-4	ASRGGSSYNEQF
11	TRBJ2-3	TRBV29-1	SVQGFSTDTQY
12	TRBJ2-7	TRBV20-1	SARVHGSSYEQY
15	TRBJ1-4	TRBV11-2	ASSLVGSGLTNEKLF
13	TRBJ2-3	TRBV12-3/TRBV12-4	ASSFGQPSTDTQY
13	TRBJ2-7	TRBV27	ASRRIAGNSYEQY
14	TRBJ2-3	TRBV7-9	ASSSTSAGGSDTQY
13	TRBJ2-1	TRBV5-1	ASSVRDTLYNEQF
14	TRBJ1-1	TRBV6-5	ASSYGQGVVNTEAF
13	TRBJ2-3	TRBV20-1	SARPRLAGTDTQY
18	TRBJ2-6	TRBV6-2/TRBV6-3	ASSPILTSGGRSGANVLT
11	TRBJ2-7	TRBV27	ASSPGHGYEQY
8	TRBJ1-3	TRBV29-1	SAAGNTIY
12	TRBJ1-6	TRBV10-3	ATSSGGLDSPLH
11	TRBJ2-7	TRBV29-1	SVLTGITYEQY
13	TRBJ2-2	TRBV5-1	ASSLWTGNTGELF
15	TRBJ1-1	TRBV9	ASSKRDILAMNTEAF
14	TRBJ2-3	TRBV5-1	ASSFRGGERPDTQY
14	TRBJ2-5	TRBV11-2	ASSLPLRQGRETQY
11	TRBJ2-5	TRBV7-2	ASSLAVQETQY
12	TRBJ2-5	TRBV25-1	ASSELGGQETQY
12	TRBJ1-1	TRBV7-8	ASSRRDRNTEAF